The 13 T cell receptor beta chains given below trace back to one sample, sequenced in a study of PD-L1 blockade in urothelial cancer. Assay used: immunoSEQ multiplex PCR; TCRdb lists only in-frame clones, some missing. The table shows about 82,000 clones, with 82% occurring only once. This specimen was PBMCs, taken around atezolizumab (anti-PD-L1) treatment. The receptors shown here come from a man aged 65 to 79 with urothelial cancer.

The chain employs TRBV19 and TRBJ1-1, with TRBD1 identical over 8 bases. Per germline, CDR1 LNHDA and CDR2 SQIVND (reference sequence). CDR3 length: 14 residues. Trimming removed 5 bases from V and 2 bases from J; junction bases left unmatched: 4. The CDR3, as DNA: TGTGCCAGTAGTGGGGACAGGATCAACACTGAAGCTTTCTTT. The encoded protein is CASSGDRINTEAFF.

This clone was recorded a few times. The chain couples TRBV9 to TRBJ2-3, with a possible D match to TRBD2 (6 bases). The CDR3 loop spans 14 amino acids. V lost 4 bases and J 4 bases, leaving 13 bases between the germline ends. In germline, CDR1 is SGDLS, CDR2 YYNGEE. CDR3 region: CASSIRELADTQYF. CDR3 DNA: TGTGCCAGCAGCATCCGGGAGCTAGCAGATACGCAGTATTTT.

The chain combines TRBV5-4 with TRBJ2-5; TRBD2 matches 8 bases. CDR3 length equals 16 residues. Per the germline V gene, CDR1 is SGHNT and CDR2 is YYREEE (reference sequence). The J segment lost 5 bases and the V segment lost 0 bases, leaving 9 bases of the junction unmatched. For the CDR3, the DNA is TGTGCCAGCAGCTTGGTAGCGGGAAAGAAAGGGGAGACCCAGTACTTC. This codes for CASSLVAGKKGETQYF.

The CDR3 protein is CASSSTSGTEKLFF. Here the CDR3 DNA reads TGTGCCAGCAGTTCGACCTCCGGGACAGAAAAACTGTTTTTT. The chain carries TRBV27 and TRBJ1-4, with D possibly matching TRBD1 (6 bases). V lost 4 bases and J 8 bases, leaving 14 bases between the germline ends. CDR3 length: 14 residues. Germline V CDR1 and CDR2: MNHEY, SMNVEV (reference sequence).

The V gene is TRBV5-8, the J gene TRBJ1-1; D perhaps matches TRBD1 (5 bases). The CDR3 runs 14 residues. In germline, CDR1 is SGHTS, CDR2 YDEGEE. V lost 4 bases and J lost 1, with 11 bases in between. For the CDR3, the DNA is TGTGCCAGCAGCCTCCAAGGACAGAACACTGAAGCTTTCTTT. It translates to CASSLQGQNTEAFF.

V is TRBV9 and J is TRBJ1-3, with 8 nucleotides matching TRBD1. CDR1 and CDR2 from the germline V gene are SGDLS and YYNGEE. The V segment lost 6 bases and the J segment 0 bases; nucleotides outside the gene matches: 8. The CDR3 runs 16 residues. The CDR3, as DNA: TGTGCCAGCAACGAGGGACAGGTTAACTCTGGAAACACCATATATTTT. It is translated as CASNEGQVNSGNTIYF.

The V and J genes are TRBV19 and TRBJ1-2, with D maybe TRBD1 (5 bases). Germline assignment: CDR1 LNHDA and CDR2 SQIVND (reference sequence). The V gene lost 7 bases and the J gene lost 9 bases, with 15 bases spanning the gap. CDR3 length: 12 residues. Written as DNA, the CDR3 is TGTGCCAGTACGTCAGGGTACGTAAGCTACACCTTC. This gives the protein CASTSGYVSYTF. The whole variable domain, filled in from reference TRBV19 and TRBJ1-2, reads DGGITQSPKYLFRKEGQNVTLSCEQNLNHDAMYWYRQDPGQGLRLIYYSQIVNDFQKGDIAEGYSVSREKKESFPLTVTSAQKNPTAFYLCASTSGYVSYTFGSGTRLTVV.

V gene TRBV5-1 combines with J gene TRBJ2-2; D remains ambiguous. This CDR3 comprises 13 residues. V lost 0 bases to trimming and J lost 5 bases, with 5 bases between them. Germline-derived CDR1 and CDR2 are SGHRS and YFSETQ. The CDR3 region has the DNA TGCGCCAGCAGCTTGGACCTAACCGGGGAGCTGTTTTTT. Translation: CASSLDLTGELFF. Complete variable domain (other parts from reference TRBV5-1 and TRBJ2-2): KAGVTQTPRYLIKTRGQQVTLSCSPISGHRSVSWYQQTPGQGLQFLFEYFSETQRNKGNFPGRFSGRQFSNSRSEMNVSTLELGDSALYLCASSLDLTGELFFGEGSRLTVL.

This clone occurred a few times. The V gene is TRBV29-1, the J gene TRBJ2-7, with D possibly TRBD2 on 7 matching bases. CDR1 is SQVTM and CDR2 is ANQGSEA in the germline V gene. Trimming took 6 bases from V and 2 from J, leaving 14 bases between them. This CDR3 spans 13 amino acids. CDR3 sequence: CSVKGGETYEQYF. CDR3 nucleotides: TGCAGCGTCAAGGGGGGGGAGACCTACGAGCAGTACTTC.

On this clone: The same CDR3 arises from other DNA sequences in this sample as well. This sequence joins TRBV5-1 and TRBJ2-1; 12 positions match TRBD2. The CDR3 is 15 residues long. The junction had 2 bases not matched to a gene; V was cut back by 0 bases and J by 7 bases. The germline V gene has CDR1 SGHRS and CDR2 YFSETQ. The CDR3 region is CASSLGLAGVNEQFF. The CDR3 coding sequence is TGCGCCAGCAGCTTGGGACTAGCGGGAGTGAATGAGCAGTTCTTC.

The chain joins TRBV6-1 to TRBJ2-5; 12 bases line up with TRBD2. Germline V gene lookup returns CDR1 MNHNS and CDR2 SASEGT. The CDR3 extends over 16 amino acids. V gave up 6 bases and J gave up 1 base; unmatched junction bases: 6. The CDR3: CASSETSGGFQETQYF. As DNA, the CDR3 is TGTGCCAGCAGCGAAACTAGCGGGGGGTTCCAAGAGACCCAGTACTTC.

The V gene is TRBV4-2, the J gene TRBJ1-2, with a tentative D call TRBD1 (6 bases). V was trimmed by 1 base and J by 0 bases, leaving 9 bases between them. The V gene's germline CDR1 is LGHNA and CDR2 YNFKEQ. The CDR3 is made up of 15 amino acids. CDR3 region: CASSQGQETNYGYTF. The CDR3 DNA is TGTGCCAGCAGCCAAGGACAGGAAACTAACTATGGCTACACCTTC.

The CDR3 loop reads CASSWGRGDEKLFF. The CDR3 DNA reads as TGTGCCAGCAGCTGGGGCAGGGGGGATGAAAAACTGTTTTTT. The chain joins TRBV7-8 to TRBJ1-4; 7 bases are a match to TRBD1. V was clipped by 4 bases and J by 6 bases; unmatched bases: 5. Germline V CDR1 and CDR2: SGHVS, FQNEAQ. The CDR3 extends over 14 amino acids. Combining the CDR3 with reference TRBV7-8 and TRBJ1-4 gives the whole variable domain GAGVSQSPRYKVAKRGQDVALRCDPISGHVSLFWYQQALGQGPEFLTYFQNEAQLDKSGLPSDRFFAERPEGSVSTLKIQRTQQEDSAVYLCASSWGRGDEKLFFGSGTQLSVL.